The T cell receptor (beta chain) under discussion was sequenced for a study of CXCR3-negative and CXCR3-positive naive CD8 T cells. Study-level results: TRB CDR3s of CXCR3-positive naive cells were more hydrophobic than those of CXCR3-negative naive cells. For the naive subsets, surface CD5 was similar, and TCR strength was inferred from TRB CDR3 properties. Upon cryopreservation, CXCR3 expression partially decreased, and most assays used fresh PBMCs.

It was by 5' RACE with UMI labels that the TRB cDNA libraries were prepared. After re-calling the 5' RACE reads, TCRdb lists one entry per CDR3 protein, DNA absent. The sample table includes about 98,000 distinct CDR3 sequences. With respect to this clonotype: The antigen is unknown.

CDR1 and CDR2 from the germline V gene are SQVTM and ANQGSEA. The CDR3 runs to 16 residues. The receptor's source is a human donor in good health. Some clones in this sample may be carry-over from other donors' samples. The sequenced material came from naive CXCR3+ CD8+ T cells from blood. Subset here: CD45RO-CCR7+CD27+CD95- naive CD8+ T cells expressing CXCR3 (TNR3+). The chain is built from TRBV29-1 and TRBJ2-3; the TCRdb call, TRBD2, lacks DNA for checking. The CDR3 is CSVGPSSQLDTDTQYF.